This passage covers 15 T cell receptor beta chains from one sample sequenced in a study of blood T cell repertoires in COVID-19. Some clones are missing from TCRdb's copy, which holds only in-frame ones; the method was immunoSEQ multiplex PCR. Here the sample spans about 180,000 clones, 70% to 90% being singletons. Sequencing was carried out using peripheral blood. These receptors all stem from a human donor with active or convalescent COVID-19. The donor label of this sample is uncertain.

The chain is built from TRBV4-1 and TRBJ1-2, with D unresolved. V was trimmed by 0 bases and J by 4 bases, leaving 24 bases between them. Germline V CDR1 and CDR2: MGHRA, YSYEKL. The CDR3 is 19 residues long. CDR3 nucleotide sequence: TGCGCCAGCAGCCAAGATCCCAGCCGGACTAAGTCTCTAAGCTATGGCTACACCTTC. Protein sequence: CASSQDPSRTKSLSYGYTF.

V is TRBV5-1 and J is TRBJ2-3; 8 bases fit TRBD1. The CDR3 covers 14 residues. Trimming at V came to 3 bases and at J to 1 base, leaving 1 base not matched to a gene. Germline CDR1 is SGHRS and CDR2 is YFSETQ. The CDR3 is CASSSDRGTDTQYF. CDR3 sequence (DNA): TGCGCCAGCAGCTCGGACAGGGGCACAGATACGCAGTATTTT.

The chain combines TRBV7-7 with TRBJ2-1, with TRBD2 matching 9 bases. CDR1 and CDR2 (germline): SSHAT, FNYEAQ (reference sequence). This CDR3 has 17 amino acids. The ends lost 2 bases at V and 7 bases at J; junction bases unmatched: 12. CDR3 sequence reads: CASSLTLAGGFGNEQFF. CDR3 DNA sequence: TGTGCCAGCAGCTTAACTCTCGCGGGGGGGTTTGGAAATGAGCAGTTCTTC.

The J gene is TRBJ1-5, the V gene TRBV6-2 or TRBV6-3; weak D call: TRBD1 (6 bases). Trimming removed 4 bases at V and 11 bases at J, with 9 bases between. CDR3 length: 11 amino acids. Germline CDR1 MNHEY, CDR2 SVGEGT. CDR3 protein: CASSSTGTQHF. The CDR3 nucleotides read TGTGCCAGCAGTTCCACAGGGACCCAGCATTTT.

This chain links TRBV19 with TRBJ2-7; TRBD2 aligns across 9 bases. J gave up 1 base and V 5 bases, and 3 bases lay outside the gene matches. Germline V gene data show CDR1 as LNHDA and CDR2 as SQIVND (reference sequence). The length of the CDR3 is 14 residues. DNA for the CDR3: TGTGCCAGTAGTCTAGCGGGGTTTTCCTACGAGCAGTACTTC. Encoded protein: CASSLAGFSYEQYF. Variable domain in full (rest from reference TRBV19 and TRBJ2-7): DGGITQSPKYLFRKEGQNVTLSCEQNLNHDAMYWYRQDPGQGLRLIYYSQIVNDFQKGDIAEGYSVSREKKESFPLTVTSAQKNPTAFYLCASSLAGFSYEQYFGPGTRLTVT.

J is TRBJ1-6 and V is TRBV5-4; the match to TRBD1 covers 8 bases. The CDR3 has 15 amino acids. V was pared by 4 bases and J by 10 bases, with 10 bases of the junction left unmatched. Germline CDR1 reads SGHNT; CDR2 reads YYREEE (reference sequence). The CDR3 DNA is TGTGCCAGCAGCGTCGGGACAGGAGGGCCCTCACCCCTCCACTTT. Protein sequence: CASSVGTGGPSPLHF.

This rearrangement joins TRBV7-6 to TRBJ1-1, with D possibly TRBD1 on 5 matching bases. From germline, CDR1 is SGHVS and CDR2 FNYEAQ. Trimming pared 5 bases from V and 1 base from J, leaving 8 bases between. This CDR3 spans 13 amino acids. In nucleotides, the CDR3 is TGTGCCAGCAGCCAACAGGCGAACACTGAAGCTTTCTTT. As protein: CASSQQANTEAFF.

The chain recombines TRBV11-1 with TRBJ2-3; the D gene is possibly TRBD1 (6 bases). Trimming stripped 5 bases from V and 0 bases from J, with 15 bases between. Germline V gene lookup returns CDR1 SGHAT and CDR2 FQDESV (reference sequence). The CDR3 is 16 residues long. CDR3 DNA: TGTGCCAGCAGCGATACGGGACATCCTAGCACAGATACGCAGTATTTT. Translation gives CASSDTGHPSTDTQYF.

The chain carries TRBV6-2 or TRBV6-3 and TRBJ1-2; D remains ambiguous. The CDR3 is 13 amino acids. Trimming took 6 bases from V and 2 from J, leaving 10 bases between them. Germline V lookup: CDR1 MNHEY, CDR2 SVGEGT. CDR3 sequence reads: CASSQRGNYGYTF. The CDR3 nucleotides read TGTGCCAGCAGCCAAAGAGGAAACTATGGCTACACCTTC.

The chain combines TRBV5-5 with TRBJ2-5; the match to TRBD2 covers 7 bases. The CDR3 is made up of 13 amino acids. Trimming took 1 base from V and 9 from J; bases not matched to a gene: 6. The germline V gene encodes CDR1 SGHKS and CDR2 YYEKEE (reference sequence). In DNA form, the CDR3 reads TGTGCCAGCAGCTTGACTAGCGATGGGTCCCAGTACTTC. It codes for CASSLTSDGSQYF.

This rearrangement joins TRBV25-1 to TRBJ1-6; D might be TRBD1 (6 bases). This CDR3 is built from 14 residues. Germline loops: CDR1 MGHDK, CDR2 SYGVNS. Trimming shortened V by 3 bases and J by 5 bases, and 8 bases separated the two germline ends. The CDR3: CASSEDSHNSPLHF. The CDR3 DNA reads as TGTGCCAGCAGTGAGGACAGCCATAATTCACCCCTCCACTTT.

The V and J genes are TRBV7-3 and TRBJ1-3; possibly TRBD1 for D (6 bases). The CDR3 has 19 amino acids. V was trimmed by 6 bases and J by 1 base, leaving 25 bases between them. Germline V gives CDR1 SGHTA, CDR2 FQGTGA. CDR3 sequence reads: CASRRSGHLTTLSGNTIYF. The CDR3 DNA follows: TGTGCCAGCAGACGTTCGGGACATCTCACGACTTTGTCTGGAAACACCATATATTTT.

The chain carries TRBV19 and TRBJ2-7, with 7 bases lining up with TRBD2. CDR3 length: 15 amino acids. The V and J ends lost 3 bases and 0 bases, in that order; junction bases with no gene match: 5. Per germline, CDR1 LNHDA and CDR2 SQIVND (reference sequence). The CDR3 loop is CASSISGTNSYEQYF. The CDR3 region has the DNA TGTGCCAGTAGTATTTCCGGGACTAACTCCTACGAGCAGTACTTC.

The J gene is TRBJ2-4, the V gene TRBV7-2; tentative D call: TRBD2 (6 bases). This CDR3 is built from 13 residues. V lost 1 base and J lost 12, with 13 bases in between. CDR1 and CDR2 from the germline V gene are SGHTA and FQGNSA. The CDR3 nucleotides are TGTGCCAGCAGCTTAGAGGAGGGCCAGACTCAGTACTTC. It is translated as CASSLEEGQTQYF.

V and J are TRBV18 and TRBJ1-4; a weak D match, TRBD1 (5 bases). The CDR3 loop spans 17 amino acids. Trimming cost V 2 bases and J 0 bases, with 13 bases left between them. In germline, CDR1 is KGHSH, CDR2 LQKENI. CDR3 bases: TGTGCCAGCTCACCAGTGAAGGGGCAGGCAACTAATGAAAAACTGTTTTTT. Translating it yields CASSPVKGQATNEKLFF.